The sequence of this TCR beta chain was determined in a study of monozygotic twins with inflammatory bowel disease. The study, taken as a whole, reports: It was in IBD patients that TCRbeta diversity (inverse Simpson) was lower than in healthy co-twins.

Note on this clonotype: Its antigen remains unknown.

Nested amplification of TCRalpha and TCRbeta cDNA involved two PCRs of around 15 and 10 cycles. TCRdb reprocessed the 5' RACE reads and keeps a single row for each CDR3 protein, giving no DNA. Here the sample table reports 300,000 to 400,000 distinct CDR3 sequences. Sequencing was carried out using blood. This TCR was recovered from a human donor with ulcerative colitis or Crohn's disease, or a healthy co-twin of an affected twin (not recorded which).

CDR3 loop: CSARGGRSGVYNEQFF. This chain joins TRBV20-1 and TRBJ2-1; TCRdb calls TRBD2, which cannot be checked without DNA. In germline, CDR1 is DFQATT, CDR2 SNEGSKA (reference sequence). The CDR3 contains 16 residues.